These T cell receptor beta chains were read from a single sample in a study of blood T cell repertoires in COVID-19. The data were produced by immunoSEQ multiplex PCR, yet TCRdb's version contains in-frame clones alone and is incomplete. The sample has some 70,000 clones, about 88% seen once. The sequenced sample consisted of peripheral blood. All receptors come from a man aged 65 to 79 with active or convalescent COVID-19. Both conserved end residues are part of each CDR3. D genes are given only for firm matches. Clone size is stated in some rows and not others, as once, few, many or a class when expanded.

j_call: TRBJ2-4
clone_size: few
d_call: -
v_call: TRBV2
cdr3_nt: TGTGCCAGCAGTGAATGGGGGGACGCCAAAAACATTCAGTACTTC
cdr3_aa: CASSEWGDAKNIQYF

j_call: TRBJ2-1
clone_size: -
d_call: -
v_call: TRBV4-1
cdr3_nt: TGCGCCAGCAGCCAAGATAGGGCGGAGGGCTCCTACAATGAGCAGTTCTTC
cdr3_aa: CASSQDRAEGSYNEQFF

j_call: TRBJ2-7
clone_size: -
d_call: -
v_call: TRBV3-1/TRBV3-2
cdr3_nt: TGTGCCAGCAGCGGGAGCGGCTACGAGCAGTACTTC
cdr3_aa: CASSGSGYEQYF

j_call: TRBJ2-1
clone_size: -
d_call: -
v_call: TRBV6-6
cdr3_nt: TGTGCCAGCAGTTACTCTAGGGAGGTTGAGCAGTTCTTC
cdr3_aa: CASSYSREVEQFF

j_call: TRBJ1-2
clone_size: -
d_call: TRBD1
v_call: TRBV7-2
cdr3_nt: TGTGCCAGCAGCTTAGCGGGACAGGGCCCTGGGGGCTACACCTTC
cdr3_aa: CASSLAGQGPGGYTF

j_call: TRBJ2-2
clone_size: few
d_call: -
v_call: TRBV5-4
cdr3_nt: TGTGCCAGCAGCCCTAGGAGGGGACTGAACACCGGGGAGCTGTTTTTT
cdr3_aa: CASSPRRGLNTGELFF

j_call: TRBJ2-1
clone_size: -
d_call: -
v_call: TRBV19
cdr3_nt: TGTGCCAGTAGTATATCTGTTCGGGAGAGGCAGTTCTTC
cdr3_aa: CASSISVRERQFF

j_call: TRBJ1-6
clone_size: -
d_call: -
v_call: TRBV6-5
cdr3_nt: TGTGCCAGCAGTCCAGGGTTTAGAAATTCACCCCTCCACTTT
cdr3_aa: CASSPGFRNSPLHF

j_call: TRBJ2-1
clone_size: -
d_call: TRBD2
v_call: TRBV6-5
cdr3_nt: TGTGCCAGCAGCTGGACTAGTAGGTATGAGCAGTTCTTC
cdr3_aa: CASSWTSRYEQFF

j_call: TRBJ2-7
clone_size: -
d_call: TRBD1
v_call: TRBV27
cdr3_nt: TGTGCCAGCAGTTTCAACCCGGGACAGGGAGGCGAGCAGTACTTC
cdr3_aa: CASSFNPGQGGEQYF

j_call: TRBJ2-6
clone_size: -
d_call: -
v_call: TRBV6-5
cdr3_nt: TGTGCCAGCAGTTACTCAAGGGGATCTGGGGCCAACGTCCTGACTTTC
cdr3_aa: CASSYSRGSGANVLTF

j_call: TRBJ2-7
clone_size: -
d_call: -
v_call: TRBV24-1
cdr3_nt: TGTGCCACCAGTGATCCACAGACCAACGAGCAGTACTTC
cdr3_aa: CATSDPQTNEQYF

j_call: TRBJ1-5
clone_size: once
d_call: -
v_call: TRBV5-8
cdr3_nt: TGTGCCAGCAGCTTGGGGTTGGTACAGGGTGGCAATCAGCCCCAGCATTTT
cdr3_aa: CASSLGLVQGGNQPQHF

j_call: TRBJ2-5
clone_size: -
d_call: -
v_call: TRBV10-3
cdr3_nt: TGTGCCATCAGTGGGAGCAACCAAGAGACCCAGTACTTC
cdr3_aa: CAISGSNQETQYF

j_call: TRBJ2-5
clone_size: -
d_call: TRBD2
v_call: TRBV5-1
cdr3_nt: TGCGCCAGCAGCTGGACCACTAGCGGGAGAGGGGGGGAGACCCAGTACTTC
cdr3_aa: CASSWTTSGRGGETQYF

j_call: TRBJ2-5
clone_size: few
d_call: -
v_call: TRBV5-4
cdr3_nt: TGTGCCAGCAGTCTGAGGAGGGGAATGGAGACCCAGTACTTC
cdr3_aa: CASSLRRGMETQYF

j_call: TRBJ1-3
clone_size: -
d_call: -
v_call: TRBV7-2
cdr3_nt: TGTGCCAGCAGCCCCCGCAGGGCAGGAAACACCATATATTTT
cdr3_aa: CASSPRRAGNTIYF

j_call: TRBJ2-3
clone_size: -
d_call: -
v_call: TRBV19
cdr3_nt: TGTGCCAGTAGTAGTAGGCTCCAGGGGGGCGGGCCTAGCACAGATACGCAGTATTTT
cdr3_aa: CASSSRLQGGGPSTDTQYF

j_call: TRBJ2-3
clone_size: -
d_call: TRBD2
v_call: TRBV2
cdr3_nt: TGTGCCAGCAGGCTTCTAGCGGGAGCAAGCACAGATACGCAGTATTTT
cdr3_aa: CASRLLAGASTDTQYF

j_call: TRBJ1-6
clone_size: -
d_call: -
v_call: TRBV1
cdr3_nt: TGCACCAGCAGCCAAGGGGACAGGTCCAATTCACCCCTCCACTTT
cdr3_aa: CTSSQGDRSNSPLHF

j_call: TRBJ1-1
clone_size: -
d_call: -
v_call: TRBV5-1
cdr3_nt: TGCGCCAGCAGCGAGGGAGGAACTGAAGCTTTCTTT
cdr3_aa: CASSEGGTEAFF

j_call: TRBJ2-5
clone_size: -
d_call: TRBD1
v_call: TRBV7-8
cdr3_nt: TGTGCCAGCAGCTCGAGAAGGGGGCCAGGGGAGACCCAGTACTTC
cdr3_aa: CASSSRRGPGETQYF

j_call: TRBJ2-1
clone_size: -
d_call: TRBD2
v_call: TRBV11-2
cdr3_nt: TGTGCCAGCAGCTTAAGGCCCTTAGCGGGAAAGGTACACAATGAGCAGTTCTTC
cdr3_aa: CASSLRPLAGKVHNEQFF

j_call: TRBJ1-2
clone_size: -
d_call: TRBD1
v_call: TRBV7-8
cdr3_nt: TGTGCCAGCAGCTTAACCACAGGGGGCCATGGCTACACCTTC
cdr3_aa: CASSLTTGGHGYTF

j_call: TRBJ2-1
clone_size: -
d_call: TRBD1
v_call: TRBV12-3/TRBV12-4
cdr3_nt: TGTGCCAGCAGGACAGGGGTGTACAATGAGCAGTTCTTC
cdr3_aa: CASRTGVYNEQFF

j_call: TRBJ1-2
clone_size: -
d_call: TRBD1
v_call: TRBV6-5
cdr3_nt: TGTGCCAGCAGTACTTGGGACAGTCGGAGCTATGGCTACACCTTC
cdr3_aa: CASSTWDSRSYGYTF

j_call: TRBJ1-6
clone_size: -
d_call: -
v_call: TRBV2
cdr3_nt: TGTGCCAGCAGAGGAGGTCCCGGCTATAATTCACCCCTCCACTTT
cdr3_aa: CASRGGPGYNSPLHF

j_call: TRBJ2-5
clone_size: few
d_call: TRBD1
v_call: TRBV7-7
cdr3_nt: TGTGCCAGCAGCTTACCGAGACAGGGCCGCGGGGAGACCCAGTACTTC
cdr3_aa: CASSLPRQGRGETQYF

j_call: TRBJ1-6
clone_size: -
d_call: -
v_call: TRBV5-6
cdr3_nt: TGTGCCAGCAGCTTGGCAAATTCACCCCTCCACTTT
cdr3_aa: CASSLANSPLHF

j_call: TRBJ2-2
clone_size: -
d_call: -
v_call: TRBV19
cdr3_nt: TGTGCCAGCCAGGACAGGAACACCGGGGAGCTGTTTTTT
cdr3_aa: CASQDRNTGELFF

j_call: TRBJ2-2
clone_size: few
d_call: -
v_call: TRBV3-1/TRBV3-2
cdr3_nt: TGTGCCAGCAGCCAAGAGTGGCGGCTAACCGGGGAGCTGTTTTTT
cdr3_aa: CASSQEWRLTGELFF

j_call: TRBJ1-2
clone_size: -
d_call: TRBD1
v_call: TRBV28
cdr3_nt: TGTGCCAGCAGATGGGACAGGGGACGAAGTGGCTACACCTTC
cdr3_aa: CASRWDRGRSGYTF

j_call: TRBJ2-1
clone_size: once
d_call: TRBD2
v_call: TRBV5-4
cdr3_nt: TGTGCCAGCAGCTTGGCCCGGGGGCTAGCGGGAGGGAATGAGCAGTTCTTC
cdr3_aa: CASSLARGLAGGNEQFF

j_call: TRBJ1-2
clone_size: -
d_call: -
v_call: TRBV10-2
cdr3_nt: TGCGCCAGCAGTGAAGCGGGTGTCAGTGGCTACACCTTC
cdr3_aa: CASSEAGVSGYTF

j_call: TRBJ1-1
clone_size: -
d_call: -
v_call: TRBV5-1
cdr3_nt: TGCGCCAGCAGCCTCGGGTCCAACCGCGGGGGTACGTTAGCTTTCTTT
cdr3_aa: CASSLGSNRGGTLAFF

j_call: TRBJ2-7
clone_size: -
d_call: -
v_call: TRBV7-8
cdr3_nt: TGTGCCAGCAGCCCGTCCGGGGTTGGCTACGAGCAGTACTTC
cdr3_aa: CASSPSGVGYEQYF

j_call: TRBJ2-1
clone_size: -
d_call: -
v_call: TRBV28
cdr3_nt: TGTGCCAGCAGGGGGAGCGGAACTCACAATGAGCAGTTCTTC
cdr3_aa: CASRGSGTHNEQFF

j_call: TRBJ2-1
clone_size: -
d_call: -
v_call: TRBV7-2
cdr3_nt: TGTGCCAGCAGCTTAGACCCGGGTCCAAGAAATGAGCAGTTCTTC
cdr3_aa: CASSLDPGPRNEQFF

j_call: TRBJ1-6
clone_size: -
d_call: -
v_call: TRBV10-3
cdr3_nt: TGTGCCATCAGTGAGCGGAATTCACCCCTCCACTTT
cdr3_aa: CAISERNSPLHF

j_call: TRBJ1-3
clone_size: -
d_call: -
v_call: TRBV9
cdr3_nt: TGTGCCAGCAGCGTAGCTTTCCAGGGCACCATATATTTT
cdr3_aa: CASSVAFQGTIYF

j_call: TRBJ1-1
clone_size: -
d_call: -
v_call: TRBV5-4
cdr3_nt: TGTGCCAGCAGCTTTATGGGGCCGGCCGGCGAAGCTTTCTTT
cdr3_aa: CASSFMGPAGEAFF

j_call: TRBJ1-3
clone_size: -
d_call: -
v_call: TRBV7-9
cdr3_nt: TGTGCCAGCAGCTTAGGCCCACTCTCTGGAAACACCATATATTTT
cdr3_aa: CASSLGPLSGNTIYF

j_call: TRBJ2-7
clone_size: -
d_call: TRBD1
v_call: TRBV6-5
cdr3_nt: TGTGCCAGCAAACAGGGGGGCGAGCAGTACTTC
cdr3_aa: CASKQGGEQYF

j_call: TRBJ1-5
clone_size: -
d_call: TRBD1
v_call: TRBV5-8
cdr3_nt: TGTGCCAGCAGAGGAACAGGGGGAAATCAGCCCCAGCATTTT
cdr3_aa: CASRGTGGNQPQHF

j_call: TRBJ1-3
clone_size: -
d_call: -
v_call: TRBV9
cdr3_nt: TGTGCCAGCAGCGTGGAGCCGCGGACAGAAGGAAACACCATATATTTT
cdr3_aa: CASSVEPRTEGNTIYF

j_call: TRBJ2-5
clone_size: -
d_call: TRBD2
v_call: TRBV10-1
cdr3_nt: TGCGCCAGCAGTAGCGGGGGGCAAGAGACCCAGTACTTC
cdr3_aa: CASSSGGQETQYF

j_call: TRBJ2-3
clone_size: -
d_call: TRBD1
v_call: TRBV5-1
cdr3_nt: TGCGCCAGCAGCTTAGGGACAGCGAGCACAGATACGCAGTATTTT
cdr3_aa: CASSLGTASTDTQYF

j_call: TRBJ2-2
clone_size: -
d_call: -
v_call: TRBV11-3
cdr3_nt: TGTGCCAGCAGCTCTCGGGGGGCGGACACCGGGGAGCTGTTTTTT
cdr3_aa: CASSSRGADTGELFF

j_call: TRBJ2-1
clone_size: -
d_call: TRBD2
v_call: TRBV29-1
cdr3_nt: TGCAGCGTTGAAGAAGGGAGCGGGAGCTCCTACAATGAGCAGTTCTTC
cdr3_aa: CSVEEGSGSSYNEQFF

j_call: TRBJ2-1
clone_size: -
d_call: TRBD2
v_call: TRBV18
cdr3_nt: TGTGCCAGCTCACCAGAGGTAGCGGGGGGTTTCAATGAGCAGTTCTTC
cdr3_aa: CASSPEVAGGFNEQFF

j_call: TRBJ2-3
clone_size: -
d_call: TRBD2
v_call: TRBV5-1
cdr3_nt: TGCGCCAGCAGCCAGAGCGGGAGCCCCACAGATACGCAGTATTTT
cdr3_aa: CASSQSGSPTDTQYF

j_call: TRBJ2-5
clone_size: -
d_call: TRBD2
v_call: TRBV29-1
cdr3_nt: TGCAGCGTAGCCCGGGAGGCGGAGACCCAGTACTTC
cdr3_aa: CSVAREAETQYF

j_call: TRBJ2-1
clone_size: few
d_call: TRBD2
v_call: TRBV13
cdr3_nt: TGTGCCAGCAGCTTAGCGGCTAGCGGGGGAGGGGAGCAGTTCTTC
cdr3_aa: CASSLAASGGGEQFF

j_call: TRBJ1-3
clone_size: few
d_call: -
v_call: TRBV24-1
cdr3_nt: TGTGCCACCAGTCGGGGTCCTGGAAACACCATATATTTT
cdr3_aa: CATSRGPGNTIYF

j_call: TRBJ2-1
clone_size: -
d_call: -
v_call: TRBV30
cdr3_nt: TGTGCCTGGAGTGTTAGCGACTCCAACAATGAGCAGTTCTTC
cdr3_aa: CAWSVSDSNNEQFF

j_call: TRBJ2-5
clone_size: -
d_call: TRBD2
v_call: TRBV5-1
cdr3_nt: TGCGCCAGCAGCTTGCAAACTAGCGGGGTGGAGACCCAGTACTTC
cdr3_aa: CASSLQTSGVETQYF

j_call: TRBJ1-3
clone_size: -
d_call: TRBD1
v_call: TRBV19
cdr3_nt: TGTGCCAGTAGTACCTCGGGGACAGCTGGAAACACCATATATTTT
cdr3_aa: CASSTSGTAGNTIYF

j_call: TRBJ2-7
clone_size: -
d_call: TRBD1
v_call: TRBV5-1
cdr3_nt: TGCGCCAGCAGGTTCGACCAAGGGACAGGGTGGCAGTACTTC
cdr3_aa: CASRFDQGTGWQYF

j_call: TRBJ2-7
clone_size: -
d_call: TRBD1
v_call: TRBV12-3/TRBV12-4
cdr3_nt: TGTGCCAGCAGTCTTCCGGGACAGCAACCTCAGTACTTC
cdr3_aa: CASSLPGQQPQYF

j_call: TRBJ1-3
clone_size: -
d_call: TRBD1
v_call: TRBV10-3
cdr3_nt: TGTGCCACCGCAGACAGGGCCAGACTCTCTGGAAACACCATATATTTT
cdr3_aa: CATADRARLSGNTIYF